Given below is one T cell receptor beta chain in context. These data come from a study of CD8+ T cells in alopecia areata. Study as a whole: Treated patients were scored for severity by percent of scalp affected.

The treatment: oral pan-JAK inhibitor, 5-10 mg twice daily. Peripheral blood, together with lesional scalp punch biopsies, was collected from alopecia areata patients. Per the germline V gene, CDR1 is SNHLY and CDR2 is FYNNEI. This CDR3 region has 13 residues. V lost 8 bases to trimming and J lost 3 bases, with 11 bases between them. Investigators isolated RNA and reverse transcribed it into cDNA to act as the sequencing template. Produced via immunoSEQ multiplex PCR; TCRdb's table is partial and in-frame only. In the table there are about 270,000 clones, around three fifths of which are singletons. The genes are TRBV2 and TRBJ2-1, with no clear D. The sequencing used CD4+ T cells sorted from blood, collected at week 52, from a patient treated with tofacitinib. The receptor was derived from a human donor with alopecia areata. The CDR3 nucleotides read TGTGCCAGCGATAGCCGGAACTACAATGAGCAGTTCTTC. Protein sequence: CASDSRNYNEQFF.